The subject of this entry is one T cell receptor (beta chain). The data derive from a study of blood T cell repertoires in COVID-19. Study information: The origin of the acute and convalescent COVID-19 samples was the United States, Italy and Spain. Nucleic acid was either cDNA or gDNA, and it came from T cells, B-cell-depleted T cells, or PBMCs.

Per the original data handling: Estimates of nucleated cell counts were drawn from the amplification of reference gene primers. Sequenced by immunoSEQ multiplex PCR; TCRdb stores in-frame clones only, minus some. V, J and clone size derive from that table, while D and trimming were established from the DNA sequence. The sample carries some 530,000 clones, around 85% recorded once. Germline-derived CDR1 and CDR2 are ENHRY and SYGVKD. This CDR3 has 14 residues. The V gene lost 4 bases and the J gene lost 3 bases, with 12 bases spanning the gap. This sequence joins TRBV10-3 and TRBJ1-1; possibly TRBD1 for D (5 bases). The sequenced sample consisted of peripheral blood. This receptor was taken from a human donor in a cohort sampled during active COVID-19. CDR3 in amino acids: CAISVQGLDTEAFF. CDR3 in DNA: TGTGCCATCAGTGTTCAGGGATTGGACACTGAAGCTTTCTTT.